The entry below describes one T cell receptor (beta chain). Its antigen is not known. This specimen includes other DNA sequences encoding the same CDR3. Sequenced by immunoSEQ multiplex PCR; TCRdb stores in-frame clones only, minus some. The sample carries some 1 million clones, about 80% recorded once. Deletions cut 3 bases from V and 0 bases from J, with 8 bases between. From germline, CDR1 is SEHNR and CDR2 FQNEAQ (reference sequence). The CDR3 consists of 14 residues. The sample originates from a study of shared clonotypes between healthy human individuals. General observations from the study: Clonotype sharing across several donors was observed for roughly 5% of naive CD4 clonotypes.

Sequencing input: memory CD4+ T cells sorted from blood. The subset denotes: CD45RA-negative fraction. The sequence derives from a man younger than 30 in good health. The V and J genes are TRBV7-9 and TRBJ2-5; D not resolved. In nucleotides, the CDR3 is TGTGCCAGCAGCTTCAGGACGGACCAAGAGACCCAGTACTTC. It is translated as CASSFRTDQETQYF.